This is a list of T cell receptor beta chains from one sample in a study of cytomegalovirus exposure and HLA in healthy donors. The method was immunoSEQ multiplex PCR; TCRdb's version includes in-frame clones alone and lacks a portion of them. The sample records approximately 300,000 clones, approximately 80% being singletons. The sequenced material came from PBMCs. These receptors all stem from a girl under 10 years old in good health and CMV-seronegative. The CDR3 runs from the conserved cysteine through the conserved F or W. D genes are given only for firm matches. The size of a clone is reported for some rows only, either as once, few or many, or as a class for expanded clones.

J gene,clone size,D gene,V gene,CDR3 DNA,CDR3 protein
TRBJ1-1,-,TRBD1,TRBV6-4,TGTGCCAGCAGCACCGGACAGGGTTCTACTGAAGCTTTCTTT,CASSTGQGSTEAFF
TRBJ1-4,-,TRBD1,TRBV28,TGTGCCAGCAGTCTTAGACAGGGGGCCGGTGAAAAACTGTTTTTT,CASSLRQGAGEKLFF
TRBJ1-2,-,-,TRBV11-2,TGTGCCAGCAGCTTAGTCGGAGGGTTCGACTACACCTTC,CASSLVGGFDYTF
TRBJ2-5,once,TRBD2,TRBV6-1,TGTGCCGGCGGGGTTAGGGGCGGGAGGACGGAGACCCAGTACTTC,CAGGVRGGRTETQYF
TRBJ1-1,-,-,TRBV10-2,TGCGCCAGCAGTGACAGGGCGGACACTGAAGCTTTCTTT,CASSDRADTEAFF
TRBJ1-2,-,TRBD1,TRBV4-1,TGCGCCAGCAGCCATTCGGTAACAGGGGACTATGGCTACACCTTC,CASSHSVTGDYGYTF
TRBJ2-7,-,-,TRBV28,TGTGCCAGCAGCCGGACAGTCTACGAGCAGTACTTC,CASSRTVYEQYF
TRBJ2-1,-,TRBD2,TRBV27,TGTGCCAGCAGTGGGAGGGGACTAGGTGAGCAGTTCTTC,CASSGRGLGEQFF
TRBJ1-2,-,-,TRBV2,TGTGCCAGCAGCATTGAGGGCTACACCTTC,CASSIEGYTF
TRBJ1-1,-,-,TRBV12-5,TGTGCTAGTGGTTTGGTACCCCGGACACTGAACACTGAAGCTTTCTTT,CASGLVPRTLNTEAFF
TRBJ2-2,few,TRBD2,TRBV2,TGTGCCAGCAAATCTAGCGGGAGACGTGGGGAGCTGTTTTTT,CASKSSGRRGELFF
TRBJ1-2,-,-,TRBV19,TGTGCCAGTAGTATTCAAACCGGCTATGGCTACACCTTC,CASSIQTGYGYTF
TRBJ2-7,-,TRBD1,TRBV6-1,TGTGCCAGCAGTGCGATGACAGGGATTGTTGTATCCTACGAGCAGTACTTC,CASSAMTGIVVSYEQYF
TRBJ2-3,-,-,TRBV5-1,TGCGCCAGCAGCTTGGCCAAGGGGGATCTAAGGACAGATACGCAGTATTTT,CASSLAKGDLRTDTQYF
TRBJ1-4,-,TRBD1,TRBV2,TGTGCCAGCATGGGGGGCCAGGACAGGCGCTATTTGGCCTCAGAAAAACTGTTTTTT,CASMGGQDRRYLASEKLFF
TRBJ2-6,-,TRBD1,TRBV19,TGTGCCAGTAAGGACAGGGGGATCTCTGGGGCCAACGTCCTGACTTTC,CASKDRGISGANVLTF
TRBJ2-5,-,-,TRBV14,TGTGCCAGCAGCGGCCTAGTTTCAGGGCCGGAAGAGACCCAGTACTTC,CASSGLVSGPEETQYF
TRBJ2-5,-,-,TRBV7-7,TGTGCCAGCAGCCCCCTTCCGGGGGACCAAGAGACCCAGTACTTC,CASSPLPGDQETQYF
TRBJ2-7,-,TRBD1,TRBV2,TGTGCCAGCAGAGCACAGGGGCCCTCCTACGAGCAGTACTTC,CASRAQGPSYEQYF
TRBJ2-7,-,TRBD1,TRBV2,TGTGCCAGCAGTGAAATCCGCCTCGACAGGGTCAACGAGCAGTACTTC,CASSEIRLDRVNEQYF
TRBJ2-7,-,TRBD2,TRBV28,TGTGCCAGCAGCCCTTCGGGACTAGCCTACGAGCAGTACTTC,CASSPSGLAYEQYF
TRBJ2-7,-,TRBD2,TRBV4-2,TGTGCCAGCAGCCAAGGGGCTAGCGGGAGGGTTACCTACGAGCAGTACTTC,CASSQGASGRVTYEQYF
TRBJ1-6,-,-,TRBV19,TGTGCCAGTAGTATCCAGGGCGGTTCACCCCTCCACTTT,CASSIQGGSPLHF
TRBJ2-5,-,-,TRBV28,TGTGCCAGCAGTTGGGACATCTGGGAGACCCAGTACTTC,CASSWDIWETQYF
TRBJ1-1,-,-,TRBV27,TGTGCCAGCAGTTTAGTCACCCGAGGGAACACTGAAGCTTTCTTT,CASSLVTRGNTEAFF
TRBJ1-5,-,TRBD1,TRBV15,TGTGCCACCAGAGCCGGGACAGGGGGCGCTTATCAGCCCCAGCATTTT,CATRAGTGGAYQPQHF
TRBJ2-7,-,TRBD2,TRBV5-5,TGTGCCAGCAGCTTGAGGGCTAGCGGGGAGACCTCCTACGAGCAGTACTTC,CASSLRASGETSYEQYF
TRBJ1-1,-,-,TRBV28,TGTGCCAGCAGTCCTACAGGGAGTCGAGCTTTCTTT,CASSPTGSRAFF
TRBJ2-7,-,TRBD2,TRBV6-5,TGTGCCAGCAGTCCTCGACTAGCGCCTACCTACGAGCAGTACTTC,CASSPRLAPTYEQYF
TRBJ1-2,-,TRBD1,TRBV7-4,TGTGCCAGCAGCTTGTACAGGGGGCTCGGGTATGGCTACACCTTC,CASSLYRGLGYGYTF
TRBJ2-1,once,TRBD2,TRBV7-3,TGTGCCAGCAGCTTATCGGGGACTAGCGGGATCGATGAGCAGTTCTTC,CASSLSGTSGIDEQFF
TRBJ1-2,-,-,TRBV2,TGTGCCAGCAGTGAAGTGGGGGGGAACTATGGCTACACCTTC,CASSEVGGNYGYTF
TRBJ2-1,-,TRBD2,TRBV19,TGTGCCAGTAGTGGCTGGGGACTAGCGTTCTCCTACAATGAGCAGTTCTTC,CASSGWGLAFSYNEQFF
TRBJ2-1,-,TRBD2,TRBV7-9,TGTGCCAGCAGCTCTAGGGGGACTAGCGGTCCCTACAATGAGCAGTTCTTC,CASSSRGTSGPYNEQFF
TRBJ1-6,-,TRBD1,TRBV28,TGTGCCAGCAGTTCCCCTGGACAGGGAGCACACCGAGTCCACTTT,CASSSPGQGAHRVHF
TRBJ1-1,-,-,TRBV6-1,TGTGCCAGCATAGAGGAGGCGAGGAACACTGAAGCTTTCTTT,CASIEEARNTEAFF
TRBJ1-2,-,TRBD1,TRBV27,TGTGCCAGCAGCCCTGACAGGGGACCTACTGGCTACACCTTC,CASSPDRGPTGYTF
TRBJ2-7,-,TRBD2,TRBV28,TGTGCCAGCAGACCCCGGCTTAGCGGGAGGAGTTACGAGCAGTACTTC,CASRPRLSGRSYEQYF